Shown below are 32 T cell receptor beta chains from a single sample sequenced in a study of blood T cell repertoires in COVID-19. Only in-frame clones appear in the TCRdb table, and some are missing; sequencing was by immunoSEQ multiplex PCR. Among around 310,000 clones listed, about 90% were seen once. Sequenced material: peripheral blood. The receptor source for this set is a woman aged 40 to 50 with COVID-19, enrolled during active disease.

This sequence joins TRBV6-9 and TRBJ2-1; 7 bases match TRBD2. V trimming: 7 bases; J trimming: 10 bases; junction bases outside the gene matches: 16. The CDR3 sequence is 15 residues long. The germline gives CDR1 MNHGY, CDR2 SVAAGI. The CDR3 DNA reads TGTGCCAGCATCGCACATACCGGGACTACCCAAGAGCAGTTCTTC. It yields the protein CASIAHTGTTQEQFF.

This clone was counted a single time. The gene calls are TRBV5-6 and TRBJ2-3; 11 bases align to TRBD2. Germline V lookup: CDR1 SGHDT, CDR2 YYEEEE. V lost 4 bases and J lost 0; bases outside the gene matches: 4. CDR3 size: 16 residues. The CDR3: CASSGLAGGSTDTQYF. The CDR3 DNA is TGTGCCAGCAGCGGGTTAGCGGGAGGGAGCACAGATACGCAGTATTTT.

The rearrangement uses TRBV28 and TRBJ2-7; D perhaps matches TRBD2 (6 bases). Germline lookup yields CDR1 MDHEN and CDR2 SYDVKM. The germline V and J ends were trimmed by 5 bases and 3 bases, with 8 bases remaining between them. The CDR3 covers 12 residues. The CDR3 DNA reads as TGTGCCAGCAGTCAGGACTACTACGAGCAGTACTTC. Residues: CASSQDYYEQYF.

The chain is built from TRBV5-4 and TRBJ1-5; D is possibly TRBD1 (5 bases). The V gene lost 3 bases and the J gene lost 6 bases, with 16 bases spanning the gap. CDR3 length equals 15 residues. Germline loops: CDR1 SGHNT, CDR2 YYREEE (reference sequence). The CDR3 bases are TGTGCCAGCAGCTCTATGGGGCAGGGAAGTCAGCCCCAGCATTTT. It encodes CASSSMGQGSQPQHF.

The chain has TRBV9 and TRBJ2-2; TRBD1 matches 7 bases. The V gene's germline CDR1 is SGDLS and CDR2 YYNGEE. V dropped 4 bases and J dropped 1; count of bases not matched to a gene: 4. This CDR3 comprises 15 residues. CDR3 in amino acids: CASSIRDRNTGELFF. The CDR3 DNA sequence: TGTGCCAGCAGCATCCGGGACAGGAACACCGGGGAGCTGTTTTTT.

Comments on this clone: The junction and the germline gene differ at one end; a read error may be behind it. The CDR3 nucleotides are TGTGCCAGCAGTTTTTCCGGGACTAAAGAAAAACTGTTTTTT. This codes for CASSFSGTKEKLFF. The V gene is TRBV28, the J gene TRBJ1-4, with D tentatively TRBD1 (5 bases). The V gene's germline CDR1 is MDHEN and CDR2 SYDVKM. This CDR3 spans 14 amino acids. The whole variable domain, filled in from reference TRBV28 and TRBJ1-4, reads DVKVTQSSRYLVKRTGEKVFLECVQDMDHENMFWYRQDPGLGLRLIYFSYDVKMKEKGDIPEGYSVSREKKERFSLILESASTNQTSMYLCASSFSGTKEKLFFGSGTQLSVL.

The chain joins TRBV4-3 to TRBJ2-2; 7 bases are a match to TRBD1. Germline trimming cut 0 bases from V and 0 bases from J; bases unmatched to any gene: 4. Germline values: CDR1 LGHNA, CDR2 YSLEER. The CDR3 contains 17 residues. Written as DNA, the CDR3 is TGCGCCAGCAGCCAAGACAGGGGGACCTCGAACACCGGGGAGCTGTTTTTT. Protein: CASSQDRGTSNTGELFF.

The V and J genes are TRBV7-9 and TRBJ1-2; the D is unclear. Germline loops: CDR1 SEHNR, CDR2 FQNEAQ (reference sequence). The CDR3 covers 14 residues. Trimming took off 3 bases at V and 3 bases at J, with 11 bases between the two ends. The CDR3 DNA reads TGTGCCAGCAGCTTGCCCCGGGTAGACTATGGCTACACCTTC. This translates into CASSLPRVDYGYTF.

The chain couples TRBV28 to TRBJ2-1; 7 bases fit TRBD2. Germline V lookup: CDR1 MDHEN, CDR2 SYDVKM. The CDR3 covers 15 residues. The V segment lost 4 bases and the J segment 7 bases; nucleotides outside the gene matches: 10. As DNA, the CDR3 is TGTGCCAGCAGTTCCACGAGCGGGATGCTTAATGAGCAGTTCTTC. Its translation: CASSSTSGMLNEQFF.

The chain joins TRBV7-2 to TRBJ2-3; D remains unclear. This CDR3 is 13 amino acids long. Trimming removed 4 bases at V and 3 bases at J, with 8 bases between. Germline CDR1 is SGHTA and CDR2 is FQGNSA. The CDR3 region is CASSSSNTDTQYF. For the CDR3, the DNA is TGTGCCAGCAGCTCATCTAATACAGATACGCAGTATTTT.

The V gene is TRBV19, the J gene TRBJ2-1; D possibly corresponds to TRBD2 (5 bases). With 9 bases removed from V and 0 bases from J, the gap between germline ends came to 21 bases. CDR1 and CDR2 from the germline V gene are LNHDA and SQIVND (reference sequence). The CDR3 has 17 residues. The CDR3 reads CASLGMGVASSYNEQFF. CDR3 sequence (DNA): TGTGCCAGCCTAGGGATGGGAGTCGCGAGCTCCTACAATGAGCAGTTCTTC.

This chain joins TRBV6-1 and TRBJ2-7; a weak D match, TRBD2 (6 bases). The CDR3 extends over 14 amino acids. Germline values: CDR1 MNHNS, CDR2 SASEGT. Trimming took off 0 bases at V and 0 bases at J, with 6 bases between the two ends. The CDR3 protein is CASSEAGLSYEQYF. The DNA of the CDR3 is TGTGCCAGCAGTGAAGCGGGACTCTCCTACGAGCAGTACTTC.

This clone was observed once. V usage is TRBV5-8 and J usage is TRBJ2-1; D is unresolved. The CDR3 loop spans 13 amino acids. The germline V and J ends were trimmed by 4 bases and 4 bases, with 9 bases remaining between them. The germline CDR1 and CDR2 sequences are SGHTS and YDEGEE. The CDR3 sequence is CASSPTSYNEQFF. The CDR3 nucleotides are TGTGCCAGCAGCCCGACTTCATACAATGAGCAGTTCTTC.

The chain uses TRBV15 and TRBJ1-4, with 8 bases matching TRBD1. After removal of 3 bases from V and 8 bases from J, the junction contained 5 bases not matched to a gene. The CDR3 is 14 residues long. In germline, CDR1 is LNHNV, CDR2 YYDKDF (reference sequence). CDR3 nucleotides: TGTGCCACCAGCAGCCTGTACAGGGGGGAAAAACTGTTTTTT. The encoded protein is CATSSLYRGEKLFF. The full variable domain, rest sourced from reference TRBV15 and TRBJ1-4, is DAMVIQNPRYQVTQFGKPVTLSCSQTLNHNVMYWYQQKSSQAPKLLFHYYDKDFNNEADTPDNFQSRRPNTSFCFLDIRSPGLGDTAMYLCATSSLYRGEKLFFGSGTQLSVL.

The CDR3 is CASSGQDYGYTF. The CDR3 DNA sequence: TGTGCCAGCAGTGGACAGGACTATGGCTACACCTTC. The gene calls are TRBV2 and TRBJ1-2; D is perhaps TRBD1 (6 bases). The germline CDR1 and CDR2 sequences are SNHLY and FYNNEI. V lost 4 bases and J 3 bases, leaving 6 bases between the germline ends. CDR3 length equals 12 residues.

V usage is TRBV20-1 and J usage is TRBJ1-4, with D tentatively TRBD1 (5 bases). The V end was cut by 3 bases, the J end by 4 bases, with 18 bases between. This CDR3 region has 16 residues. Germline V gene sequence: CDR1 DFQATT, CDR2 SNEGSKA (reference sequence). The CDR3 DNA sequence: TGCAGTGCTAGTGGGCAGGGCTTTGGCGGTAATGAAAAACTGTTTTTT. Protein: CSASGQGFGGNEKLFF.

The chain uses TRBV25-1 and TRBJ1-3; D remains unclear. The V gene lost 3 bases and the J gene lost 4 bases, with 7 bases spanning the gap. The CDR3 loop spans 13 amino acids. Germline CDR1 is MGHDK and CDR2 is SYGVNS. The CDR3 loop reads CASSDVTGNTIYF. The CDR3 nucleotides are TGTGCCAGCAGTGATGTTACAGGAAACACCATATATTTT.

The CDR3 spells CASSPLGTDYEQYF. The CDR3 region has the DNA TGTGCCAGCTCACCCCTCGGGACAGACTACGAGCAGTACTTC. The J gene is TRBJ2-7, the V gene TRBV18, with 7 bases aligning to TRBD1. CDR1 and CDR2 (germline): KGHSH, LQKENI. The CDR3 sequence is 14 residues long. The V and J ends lost 3 bases and 3 bases, in that order; junction bases with no gene match: 5.

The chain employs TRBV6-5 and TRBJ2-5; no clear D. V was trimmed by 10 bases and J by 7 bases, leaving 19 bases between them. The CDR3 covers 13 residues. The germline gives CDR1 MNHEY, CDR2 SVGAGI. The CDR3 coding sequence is TGTGCCACCGACGACACCATGAGATGGACCCAGTACTTC. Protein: CATDDTMRWTQYF.

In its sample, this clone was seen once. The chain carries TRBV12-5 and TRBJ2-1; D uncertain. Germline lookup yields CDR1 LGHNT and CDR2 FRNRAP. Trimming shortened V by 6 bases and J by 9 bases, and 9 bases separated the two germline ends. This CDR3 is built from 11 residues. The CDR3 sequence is CASGPGLEQFF. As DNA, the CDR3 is TGTGCTAGTGGGCCTGGCCTTGAGCAGTTCTTC.

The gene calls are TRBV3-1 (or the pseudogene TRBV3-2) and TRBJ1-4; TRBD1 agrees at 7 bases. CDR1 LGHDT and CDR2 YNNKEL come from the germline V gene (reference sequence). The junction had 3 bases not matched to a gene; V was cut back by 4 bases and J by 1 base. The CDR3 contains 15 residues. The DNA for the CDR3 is TGTGCCAGCAGCCGATACAGGGGAACTAATGAAAAACTGTTTTTT. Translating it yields CASSRYRGTNEKLFF.

The CDR3 DNA reads as TGTGCCAGCAGCTTCTTGACCGGGGGGCCCACAGATACGCAGTATTTT. This sequence encodes CASSFLTGGPTDTQYF. The V call is TRBV13, the J call TRBJ2-3, with a possible D match to TRBD2 (7 bases). This CDR3 is built from 16 residues. Germline CDR1 reads PRHDT; CDR2 reads FYEKMQ (reference sequence). Trimming took 3 bases from V and 2 from J, leaving 15 bases between them.

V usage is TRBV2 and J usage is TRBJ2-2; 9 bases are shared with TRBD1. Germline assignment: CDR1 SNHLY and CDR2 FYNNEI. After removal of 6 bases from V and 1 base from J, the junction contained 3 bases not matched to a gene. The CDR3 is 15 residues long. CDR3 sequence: CASSPGQGNTGELFF. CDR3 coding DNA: TGTGCCAGCAGCCCGGGACAGGGGAACACCGGGGAGCTGTTTTTT.

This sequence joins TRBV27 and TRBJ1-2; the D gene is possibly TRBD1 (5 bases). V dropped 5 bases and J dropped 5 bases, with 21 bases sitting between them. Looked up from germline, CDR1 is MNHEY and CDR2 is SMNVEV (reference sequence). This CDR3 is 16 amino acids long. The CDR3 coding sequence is TGTGCCAGCAGTCCCTCCCTGGGGGGGGAGGTTTATGGCTACACCTTC. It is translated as CASSPSLGGEVYGYTF.

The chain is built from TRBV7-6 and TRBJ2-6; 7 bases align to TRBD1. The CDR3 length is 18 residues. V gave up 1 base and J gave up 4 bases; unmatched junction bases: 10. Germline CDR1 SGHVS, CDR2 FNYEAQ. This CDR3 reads CASSLGFTGAGGANVLTF. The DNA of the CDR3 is TGTGCCAGCAGCTTAGGTTTTACAGGGGCAGGAGGGGCCAACGTCCTGACTTTC.

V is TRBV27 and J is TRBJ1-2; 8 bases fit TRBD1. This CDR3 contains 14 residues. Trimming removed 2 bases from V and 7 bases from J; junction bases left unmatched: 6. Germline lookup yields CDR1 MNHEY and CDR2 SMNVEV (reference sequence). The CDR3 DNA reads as TGTGCCAGCAGTTTAGGGCAGGGGGCGATTGGCTACACCTTC. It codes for CASSLGQGAIGYTF.

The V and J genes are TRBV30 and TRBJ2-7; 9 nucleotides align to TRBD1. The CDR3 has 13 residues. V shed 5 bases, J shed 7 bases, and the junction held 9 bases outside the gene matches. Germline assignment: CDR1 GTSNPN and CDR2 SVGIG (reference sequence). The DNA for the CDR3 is TGTGCCTGGGAGACAGGGGGTTTACGGGAGCAGTACTTC. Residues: CAWETGGLREQYF.

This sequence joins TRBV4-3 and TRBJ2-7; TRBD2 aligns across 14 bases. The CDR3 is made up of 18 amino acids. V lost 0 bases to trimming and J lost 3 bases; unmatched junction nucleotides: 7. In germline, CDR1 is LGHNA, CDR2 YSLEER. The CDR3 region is CASSQERGTSGRHYEQYF. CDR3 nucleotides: TGCGCCAGCAGCCAAGAACGCGGGACTAGCGGGAGACACTACGAGCAGTACTTC.

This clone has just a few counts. The CDR3 loop is CASSLQGVPAYEQYF. CDR3 coding DNA: TGTGCCAGCAGCTTACAGGGCGTACCAGCCTACGAGCAGTACTTC. The J gene is TRBJ2-7, the V gene TRBV5-4, with D possibly matching TRBD1 (6 bases). Germline V lookup: CDR1 SGHNT, CDR2 YYREEE (reference sequence). CDR3 size: 15 residues. Trimming pared 2 bases from V and 2 bases from J, leaving 14 bases between.

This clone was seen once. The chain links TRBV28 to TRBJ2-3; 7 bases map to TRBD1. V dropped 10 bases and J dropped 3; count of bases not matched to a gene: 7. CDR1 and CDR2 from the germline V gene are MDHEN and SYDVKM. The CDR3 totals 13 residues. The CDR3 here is CATQGFSTDTQYF. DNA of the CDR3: TGTGCCACACAGGGGTTTTCGACAGATACGCAGTATTTT. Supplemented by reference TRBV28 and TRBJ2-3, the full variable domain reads DVKVTQSSRYLVKRTGEKVFLECVQDMDHENMFWYRQDPGLGLRLIYFSYDVKMKEKGDIPEGYSVSREKKERFSLILESASTNQTSMYLCATQGFSTDTQYFGPGTRLTVL.

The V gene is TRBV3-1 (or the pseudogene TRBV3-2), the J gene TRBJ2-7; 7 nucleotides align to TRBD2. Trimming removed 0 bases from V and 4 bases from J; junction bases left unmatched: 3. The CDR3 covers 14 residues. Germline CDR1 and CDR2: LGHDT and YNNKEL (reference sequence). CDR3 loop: CASSQDVGRYEQYF. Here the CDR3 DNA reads TGTGCCAGCAGCCAAGATGTCGGGAGGTACGAGCAGTACTTC.

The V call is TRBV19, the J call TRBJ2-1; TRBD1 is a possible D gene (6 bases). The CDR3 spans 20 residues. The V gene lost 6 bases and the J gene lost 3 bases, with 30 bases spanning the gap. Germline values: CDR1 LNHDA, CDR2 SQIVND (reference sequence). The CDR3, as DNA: TGTGCCAGTAGCGCGGACCTCAGGGGCCGGGTACGGATTAGCTACAATGAGCAGTTCTTC. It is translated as CASSADLRGRVRISYNEQFF.